A single sample is the source of the 27 T cell receptor beta chains below, sequenced in a study of blood T cells in healthy people across ages. The authors ran a second PCR of roughly 6 to 12 cycles using a sample-barcoded 5' primer and a J-beta primer mix. TCRdb re-analysed the 5' RACE reads in MiXCR, keeping a single row per CDR3 protein. Here the sample spans under 2 million distinct CDR3 sequences, about 35% being singletons. The sequencing sample was made of blood. The origin of the receptors is a woman aged 25-40 years in good health.

Worth noting for this clonotype: The junction shows a germline mismatch at one end, possibly a read error. The CDR3, as DNA: TGTGCCAACAGTCTTAGCGGGGGGGAGCAGTTCTTC. Its protein is CANSLSGGEQFF. This sequence joins TRBV12-3 or TRBV12-4 and TRBJ2-1; 10 nucleotides line up with TRBD2. This CDR3 spans 12 amino acids.

This rearrangement joins TRBV3-1 to TRBJ2-7, with TRBD2 identical over 7 bases. The CDR3 sequence is 15 residues long. V was clipped by 3 bases and J by 2 bases; unmatched bases: 7. Looked up from germline, CDR1 is LGHDT and CDR2 is YNNKEL (reference sequence). CDR3 region: CASSHPGLPPYEQYF. The CDR3 DNA is TGTGCCAGCAGCCATCCGGGACTACCACCCTACGAGCAGTACTTC.

The gene calls are TRBV18 and TRBJ2-7; 8 bases align to TRBD1. The CDR3 is 14 amino acids. V shed 8 bases and J 1 base; nucleotides not matched to a gene: 7. Germline CDR1 KGHSH, CDR2 LQKENI. DNA of the CDR3: TGTGCCAGCACAATTCGACAGGGGTCCTACGAGCAGTACTTC. This codes for CASTIRQGSYEQYF.

A few counts support this clonotype. V usage is TRBV5-1 and J usage is TRBJ2-1; D may correspond to TRBD1 or TRBD2 (6 bases each). The CDR3 spans 17 residues. Trimming pared 4 bases from V and 6 bases from J, leaving 23 bases between. Germline CDR1 reads SGHRS; CDR2 reads YFSETQ. CDR3 sequence (DNA): TGCGCCAGCAGCACCGGGGCTCTCAGGGGACTCCGCAATGAGCAGTTCTTC. Translated, it gives CASSTGALRGLRNEQFF.

The V call is TRBV12-3 or TRBV12-4, the J call TRBJ2-5; D call uncertain. The end of the DNA aligns better with TRBJ2-7, so the J call may be wrong. This CDR3 is 14 amino acids long. The DNA for the CDR3 is TGTGCCAGCAGTTCCCGGCGGCATACGAACGAGCAGTACTTC. It yields the protein CASSSRRHTNEQYF.

The V gene is TRBV6-2 or TRBV6-3, the J gene TRBJ2-1, with D perhaps TRBD1 or TRBD2 (5 bases each). Per germline, CDR1 MNHEY and CDR2 SVGEGT. The CDR3 covers 15 residues. V lost 2 bases, J lost 8 bases, and 16 bases lay in between. The CDR3 is CASSYMGTARDEQFF. CDR3 in DNA: TGTGCCAGCAGTTACATGGGGACGGCGCGCGATGAGCAGTTCTTC.

The chain carries TRBV27 and TRBJ2-7; 10 bases are shared with TRBD1. Germline V gene data show CDR1 as MNHEY and CDR2 as SMNVEV (reference sequence). This CDR3 comprises 16 residues. Trimming at V came to 1 base and at J to 5 bases, leaving 8 bases not matched to a gene. As DNA, the CDR3 is TGTGCCAGCAGTTTATACTTGGGACAGGGGACCCACGAGCAGTACTTC. Encoded protein: CASSLYLGQGTHEQYF.

The CDR3 spells CASKLAGARYSTDTQYF. CDR3 DNA sequence: TGTGCCAGCAAACTAGCGGGGGCCCGATATAGCACAGATACGCAGTATTTT. V gene TRBV6-2 or TRBV6-3 combines with J gene TRBJ2-3; 11 bases match TRBD2. CDR1 is MNHEY and CDR2 is SVGEGT in the germline V gene. The ends lost 7 bases at V and 0 bases at J; junction bases unmatched: 9. The CDR3 is 17 amino acids.

In this sample, this clonotype turned up many times. This chain links TRBV5-1 with TRBJ2-1, with TRBD2 matching over 11 bases. The V gene end was trimmed by 5 bases and the J gene end by 8 bases; junction bases not matched to a gene: 15. CDR1 is SGHRS, CDR2 YFSETQ, per germline. CDR3 length equals 17 residues. The CDR3 is CASSPQGLAGGLDEQFF. As DNA, the CDR3 is TGCGCCAGCAGTCCCCAGGGGCTAGCGGGAGGATTGGATGAGCAGTTCTTC.

V is TRBV20-1 and J is TRBJ2-4; TRBD1 agrees at 7 bases. In germline, CDR1 is DFQATT, CDR2 SNEGSKA (reference sequence). The CDR3 totals 14 residues. With V trimmed by 6 bases and J by 13 bases, 18 bases remained unmatched. The CDR3 sequence is CSARTGASHGEQYF. The CDR3 DNA sequence: TGCAGTGCGCGGACAGGAGCCAGCCACGGTGAGCAGTACTTC.

In its sample, this clonotype was seen a few times. The CDR3 DNA sequence: TGTGCCAGCAGTTTAAGGAAGACAGGGGGGAATGAGCAGTTCTTC. Encoded protein: CASSLRKTGGNEQFF. The chain joins TRBV27 to TRBJ2-1; 9 bases are a match to TRBD1. There are 15 residues in the CDR3. Germline V CDR1 and CDR2: MNHEY, SMNVEV (reference sequence). The V segment lost 2 bases and the J segment 7 bases; nucleotides outside the gene matches: 6.

The rearrangement uses TRBV4-1 and TRBJ2-1; D may be TRBD2 (6 bases). V lost 0 bases to trimming and J lost 8 bases, with 20 bases between them. The CDR3 spans 17 residues. Germline values: CDR1 MGHRA, CDR2 YSYEKL. In DNA form, the CDR3 reads TGCGCCAGCAGCCAAGACAGCCCCCAGCTAGCGACGGATGAGCAGTTCTTC. Translating gives CASSQDSPQLATDEQFF.

The genes are TRBV25-1 and TRBJ2-7; D call uncertain. There are 15 residues in the CDR3. Germline lookup yields CDR1 MGHDK and CDR2 SYGVNS. Trimming removed 2 bases at V and 3 bases at J, with 14 bases between. In DNA form, the CDR3 reads TGTGCCAGCAGTGAAAGAGGATCGACAAACTACGAGCAGTACTTC. Translating gives CASSERGSTNYEQYF.

The rearrangement joins TRBV4-1 to TRBJ2-7; no definite D call. Near its end, the DNA agrees better with TRBJ2-5, so the J call may be wrong. Germline V gene lookup returns CDR1 MGHRA and CDR2 YSYEKL. The CDR3 has 13 residues. CDR3 coding DNA: TGCGCCAGCAGCCAAGGTCAGTGGGAGACCCAGTACTTC. It yields the protein CASSQGQWETQYF.

This clonotype was observed many times. V is TRBV20-1 and J is TRBJ2-3; D might be TRBD2 (6 bases). Per germline, CDR1 DFQATT and CDR2 SNEGSKA (reference sequence). CDR3 length: 17 residues. The germline V and J ends were trimmed by 6 bases and 3 bases, with 25 bases remaining between them. The DNA of the CDR3 is TGCAGTGCCCCAGTGGGCTCTCGAGGGAGGTTGACAGATACGCAGTATTTT. Translation gives CSAPVGSRGRLTDTQYF.

This clonotype was detected a few times. V is TRBV18 and J is TRBJ2-5, with D perhaps matching TRBD2 (5 bases). V lost 5 bases and J lost 5, with 30 bases in between. The CDR3 consists of 19 residues. CDR1 and CDR2 (germline): KGHSH, LQKENI. CDR3 residues: CASSATVGRAFLRGETQYF. In DNA, the CDR3 is TGTGCCAGCTCAGCTACAGTAGGGAGAGCCTTCCTCCGCGGGGAGACCCAGTACTTC.

This sequence joins TRBV2 and TRBJ1-2, with 8 positions matching TRBD1. This CDR3 comprises 16 residues. The junction had 9 bases not matched to a gene; V was cut back by 6 bases and J by 0 bases. Germline V gene sequence: CDR1 SNHLY, CDR2 FYNNEI. CDR3 amino acids: CASSLRDRRPNYGYTF. The DNA for the CDR3 is TGTGCCAGCAGCCTCCGGGACAGGAGACCTAACTATGGCTACACCTTC. The whole variable domain, filled in from reference TRBV2 and TRBJ1-2, reads EPEVTQTPSHQVTQMGQEVILRCVPISNHLYFYWYRQILGQKVEFLVSFYNNEISEKSEIFDDQFSVERPDGSNFTLKIRSTKLEDSAMYFCASSLRDRRPNYGYTFGSGTRLTVV.

V and J are TRBV9 and TRBJ1-1, with a possible D match to TRBD1 (6 bases). This CDR3 region has 14 residues. Germline assignment: CDR1 SGDLS and CDR2 YYNGEE. Trimming removed 3 bases from V and 2 bases from J, with 11 bases in between. The CDR3 here is CASSGGTLNTEAFF. The DNA for the CDR3 is TGTGCCAGCAGCGGCGGGACACTAAACACTGAAGCTTTCTTT.

Ten or more counts support this clonotype. V usage is TRBV11-3 and J usage is TRBJ2-1; maybe TRBD1 (7 bases). Trimming took 3 bases from V and 8 from J, leaving 8 bases between them. From germline, CDR1 is SGHNT and CDR2 YENEEA. The CDR3 consists of 12 residues. CDR3 loop: CASSFRGDEQFF. Here the CDR3 DNA reads TGTGCCAGCAGCTTCAGGGGGGATGAGCAGTTCTTC.

This clonotype was recorded once. This chain joins TRBV5-1 and TRBJ2-3, with D tentatively TRBD2 (6 bases). Germline V lookup: CDR1 SGHRS, CDR2 YFSETQ. The CDR3 extends over 15 amino acids. Trimming cost V 4 bases and J 4 bases, with 16 bases left between them. The CDR3 sequence is CASSNGRGGPDTQYF. The CDR3 coding sequence is TGCGCCAGCAGCAACGGACGGGGAGGACCAGATACGCAGTATTTT. Variable domain in full (rest from reference TRBV5-1 and TRBJ2-3): KAGVTQTPRYLIKTRGQQVTLSCSPISGHRSVSWYQQTPGQGLQFLFEYFSETQRNKGNFPGRFSGRQFSNSRSEMNVSTLELGDSALYLCASSNGRGGPDTQYFGPGTRLTVL.

The chain uses TRBV10-3 and TRBJ2-5; D is possibly TRBD1 or TRBD2 (5 bases each). Germline values: CDR1 ENHRY, CDR2 SYGVKD. Trimming left V 8 bases short and J 5 bases short, with 12 bases between. The CDR3 sequence is 12 residues long. CDR3 sequence reads: CAIGAERETQYF. The CDR3, as DNA: TGTGCCATCGGGGCGGAGCGGGAGACCCAGTACTTC.

This clonotype came up a few times. The gene calls are TRBV5-1 and TRBJ2-1; possibly TRBD1 for D (6 bases). The CDR3 consists of 15 residues. In germline, CDR1 is SGHRS, CDR2 YFSETQ. V was shortened by 4 bases and J by 6 bases, with 17 bases between the two germline ends. The CDR3 protein is CASSARGQGVNEQFF. DNA of the CDR3: TGCGCCAGCAGCGCCAGGGGTCAGGGTGTCAATGAGCAGTTCTTC.

This chain joins TRBV6-5 and TRBJ2-5; maybe TRBD2 (7 bases). This CDR3 spans 15 amino acids. CDR1 MNHEY and CDR2 SVGAGI come from the germline V gene. Trimming removed 2 bases at V and 5 bases at J, with 15 bases between. The CDR3 reads CASSYGGAMVETQYF. Here the CDR3 DNA reads TGTGCCAGCAGTTACGGGGGGGCGATGGTGGAGACCCAGTACTTC.

In the case of this clonotype: Given a much more abundant clone one base away, this may be a read error. V is TRBV12-3 or TRBV12-4 and J is TRBJ2-5; 7 nucleotides align to TRBD1. V dropped 11 bases and J dropped 5; count of bases not matched to a gene: 8. The CDR3 loop spans 12 amino acids. The CDR3 loop is CAGMGTDETQYF. In DNA, the CDR3 is TGTGCCGGCATGGGGACAGACGAGACCCAGTACTTC.

This clonotype was found many times. The CDR3 here is CASSLGTDYGYTF. CDR3 sequence (DNA): TGTGCCAGCAGCTTGGGGACAGACTATGGCTACACCTTC. This chain links TRBV28 with TRBJ1-2; 7 positions agree with TRBD1. Germline V gene lookup returns CDR1 MDHEN and CDR2 SYDVKM. CDR3 length: 13 residues. The J segment lost 3 bases and the V segment lost 6 bases, leaving 4 bases of the junction unmatched.

CDR3 DNA: TGTGCCAGCCTTTTAGGGAACGGAAGCTCCTACGAGCAGTACTTC. Protein sequence: CASLLGNGSSYEQYF. This chain links TRBV12-3 or TRBV12-4 with TRBJ2-7; D gene ambiguous. The length of the CDR3 is 15 residues. V lost 8 bases to trimming and J lost 0 bases, with 17 bases between them.

The rearrangement links TRBV2 to TRBJ2-3, with D possibly being TRBD2 (6 bases). The V gene lost 8 bases and the J gene lost 0 bases, with 18 bases spanning the gap. The germline V gene encodes CDR1 SNHLY and CDR2 FYNNEI. CDR3 size: 16 residues. This chain's CDR3 is CASGVKRATSTDTQYF. CDR3 coding DNA: TGTGCCAGCGGTGTCAAGCGGGCGACTAGCACAGATACGCAGTATTTT.